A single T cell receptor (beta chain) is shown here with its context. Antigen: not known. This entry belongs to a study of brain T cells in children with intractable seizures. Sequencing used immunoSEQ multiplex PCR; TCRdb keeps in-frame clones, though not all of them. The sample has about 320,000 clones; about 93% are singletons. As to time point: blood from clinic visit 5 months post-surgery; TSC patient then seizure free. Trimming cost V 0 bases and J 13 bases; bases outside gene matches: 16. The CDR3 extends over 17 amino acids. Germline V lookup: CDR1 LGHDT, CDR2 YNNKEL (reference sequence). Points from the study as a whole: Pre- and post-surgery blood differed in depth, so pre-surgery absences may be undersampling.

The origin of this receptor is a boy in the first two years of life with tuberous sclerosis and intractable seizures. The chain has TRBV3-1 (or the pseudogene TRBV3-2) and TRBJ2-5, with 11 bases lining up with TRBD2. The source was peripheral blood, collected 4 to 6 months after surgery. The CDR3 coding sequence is TGTGCCAGCAGCCAAGACATAACCCTAGCGGGGGGTTTAGGGCGGTACTTC. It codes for CASSQDITLAGGLGRYF.